This T cell receptor beta chain derives from a study of T cells after somatic rescue of genetic block. TCRdb's copy holds only in-frame clones and misses some; the assay was immunoSEQ multiplex PCR. The table lists about 15,000 clones, just over 70% of them singletons, with 25% to 35% in the top ten. CDR3 length: 12 residues. Trimming shortened V by 1 base and J by 5 bases, and 6 bases separated the two germline ends. Germline V CDR1 and CDR2: SEHNR, FQNEAQ (reference sequence). The chain uses TRBV7-9 and TRBJ2-7; D is ambiguous. Sequenced sample: peripheral blood mononuclear cells (PBMCs). The clonotype originates from a man aged 18 to 29. The DNA of the CDR3 is TGTGCCAGCAGCTTAGTAGGGAACGAGCAGTACTTC. Translation gives CASSLVGNEQYF.